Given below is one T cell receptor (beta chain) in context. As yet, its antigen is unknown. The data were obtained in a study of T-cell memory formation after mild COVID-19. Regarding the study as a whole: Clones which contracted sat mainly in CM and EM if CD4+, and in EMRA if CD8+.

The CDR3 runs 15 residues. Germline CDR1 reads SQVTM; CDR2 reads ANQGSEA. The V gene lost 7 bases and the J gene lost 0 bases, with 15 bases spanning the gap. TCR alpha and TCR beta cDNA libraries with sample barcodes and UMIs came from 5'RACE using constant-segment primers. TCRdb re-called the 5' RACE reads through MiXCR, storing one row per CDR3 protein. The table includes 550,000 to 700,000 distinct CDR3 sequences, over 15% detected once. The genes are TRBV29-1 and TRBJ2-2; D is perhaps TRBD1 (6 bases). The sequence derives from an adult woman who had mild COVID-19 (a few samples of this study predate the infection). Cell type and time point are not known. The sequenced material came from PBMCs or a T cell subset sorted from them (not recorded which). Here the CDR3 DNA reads TGCAGCGCGGCACGGGACACCTCGAACACCGGGGAGCTGTTTTTT. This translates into CSAARDTSNTGELFF.